Listed below are T cell receptor beta chains from one sample, sequenced in a study of T cells in Graves' hyperthyroidism and ophthalmopathy. TCRdb reprocessed the multiplex PCR reads via MiXCR and lists one record per CDR3 protein. In the table there are around 450,000 distinct CDR3 sequences, around 16% of which are singletons. The sample comprised blood. These receptors all come from a woman under 30 with Graves' hyperthyroidism. The CDR3 runs from the conserved cysteine through the conserved F or W. Each record gives: V gene, D gene, J gene, clone size, CDR3 protein, CDR3 DNA. D genes are given only for firm matches. Clone size appears in some rows only: once, few, many, or a class for an expanded clone.

v_gene: TRBV4-1
d_gene: TRBD2
j_gene: TRBJ2-3
abundance: .
CDR3aa: CASSHGTSGRTDTQYF
CDR3nt: TGCGCCAGCAGCCACGGCACTAGCGGGAGGACAGATACGCAGTATTTT

v_gene: TRBV3-1
d_gene: .
j_gene: TRBJ2-1
abundance: many
CDR3aa: CASSQDLQGPYNEQFF
CDR3nt: TGTGCCAGCAGCCAAGACCTACAGGGCCCCTACAATGAGCAGTTCTTC

v_gene: TRBV4-1
d_gene: .
j_gene: TRBJ1-2
abundance: few
CDR3aa: CASSFPTTGPGNYGYTF
CDR3nt: TGCGCCAGCAGCTTCCCCACCACAGGGCCGGGGAACTATGGCTACACCTTC

v_gene: TRBV30
d_gene: .
j_gene: TRBJ2-7
abundance: few
CDR3aa: CAWNPGGAQYF
CDR3nt: TGTGCCTGGAACCCCGGAGGCGCGCAGTACTTC

v_gene: TRBV24-1
d_gene: .
j_gene: TRBJ2-3
abundance: .
CDR3aa: CATSDTLGANTQYF
CDR3nt: TGTGCCACCAGTGATACGCTTGGGGCTAATACGCAGTATTTT

v_gene: TRBV5-1
d_gene: .
j_gene: TRBJ1-2
abundance: few
CDR3aa: CASSRGDLPNYGYTF
CDR3nt: TGCGCCAGCAGCCGGGGGGACCTACCCAACTATGGCTACACCTTC

v_gene: TRBV28
d_gene: .
j_gene: TRBJ1-5
abundance: many
CDR3aa: CASNELTGLNQPQHF
CDR3nt: TGTGCCAGCAACGAGCTGACAGGTTTGAATCAGCCCCAGCATTTT

v_gene: TRBV5-1
d_gene: TRBD2
j_gene: TRBJ2-1
abundance: many
CDR3aa: CASSWGLAGPYNEQFF
CDR3nt: TGCGCCAGCAGCTGGGGACTAGCGGGGCCCTACAATGAGCAGTTCTTC

v_gene: TRBV6-1
d_gene: TRBD2
j_gene: TRBJ2-2
abundance: .
CDR3aa: CASGRGANTGELFF
CDR3nt: TGTGCCAGCGGCCGGGGGGCGAACACCGGGGAGCTGTTTTTT

v_gene: TRBV11-2
d_gene: TRBD2
j_gene: TRBJ2-1
abundance: many
CDR3aa: CASSSGTSGYNEQFF
CDR3nt: TGTGCCAGCAGTTCCGGGACTAGCGGGTACAATGAGCAGTTCTTC

v_gene: TRBV24-1
d_gene: .
j_gene: TRBJ2-3
abundance: many
CDR3aa: CATSLSRERTDTQYF
CDR3nt: TGTGCCACCAGTTTAAGCCGGGAGAGGACAGATACGCAGTATTTT

v_gene: TRBV3-1
d_gene: TRBD2
j_gene: TRBJ2-1
abundance: many
CDR3aa: CASSQDGGLAGEGNEQFF
CDR3nt: TGTGCCAGCAGCCAAGATGGAGGACTAGCGGGAGAGGGGAATGAGCAGTTCTTC

v_gene: TRBV9
d_gene: .
j_gene: TRBJ1-4
abundance: many
CDR3aa: CASSVGGGFDEKLFF
CDR3nt: TGTGCCAGCAGCGTAGGCGGCGGTTTTGATGAAAAACTGTTTTTT

v_gene: TRBV7-2
d_gene: .
j_gene: TRBJ1-5
abundance: .
CDR3aa: CASSFIRDVQPQHF
CDR3nt: TGTGCCAGCAGCTTCATTCGGGACGTTCAGCCCCAGCATTTT

v_gene: TRBV4-1
d_gene: .
j_gene: TRBJ2-5
abundance: many
CDR3aa: CASSRPGMEQETQYF
CDR3nt: TGCGCCAGCAGCCGCCCGGGAATGGAGCAAGAGACCCAGTACTTC

v_gene: TRBV27
d_gene: TRBD2
j_gene: TRBJ2-1
abundance: many
CDR3aa: CASSLLGSGGLSEQFF
CDR3nt: TGTGCCAGCAGTTTATTGGGTAGCGGGGGGCTTAGTGAGCAGTTCTTC

v_gene: TRBV19
d_gene: TRBD1
j_gene: TRBJ2-1
abundance: .
CDR3aa: CASSIGTGGGRLNNEQFF
CDR3nt: TGTGCCAGTAGTATAGGGACAGGGGGCGGGAGACTAAACAATGAGCAGTTCTTC

v_gene: TRBV5-8
d_gene: .
j_gene: TRBJ2-7
abundance: .
CDR3aa: CASSTSPRVDEQYF
CDR3nt: TGTGCCAGCAGCACCTCCCCGCGGGTTGACGAGCAGTACTTC

v_gene: TRBV19
d_gene: .
j_gene: TRBJ2-1
abundance: .
CDR3aa: CASNRGVIDEQFF
CDR3nt: TGTGCCAGTAATCGTGGGGTGATCGATGAGCAGTTCTTC

v_gene: TRBV29-1
d_gene: .
j_gene: TRBJ1-1
abundance: .
CDR3aa: CSVEAVVNTEAFF
CDR3nt: TGCAGCGTTGAAGCGGTGGTGAACACTGAAGCTTTCTTT

v_gene: TRBV7-9
d_gene: .
j_gene: TRBJ2-7
abundance: .
CDR3aa: CASSPPNTYEQYF
CDR3nt: TGTGCCAGCAGCCCCCCTAATACCTACGAGCAGTACTTC

v_gene: TRBV6-2/TRBV6-3
d_gene: TRBD2
j_gene: TRBJ2-1
abundance: many
CDR3aa: CASSYPLSGGADEQFF
CDR3nt: TGTGCCAGCAGTTACCCGCTTAGCGGGGGGGCCGATGAGCAGTTCTTC

v_gene: TRBV4-2
d_gene: TRBD2
j_gene: TRBJ2-1
abundance: many
CDR3aa: CASSHGASGANNEQFF
CDR3nt: TGTGCCAGCAGCCATGGCGCTAGCGGGGCGAACAATGAGCAGTTCTTC

v_gene: TRBV5-4
d_gene: .
j_gene: TRBJ1-6
abundance: .
CDR3aa: CASSFSGNNPPLHF
CDR3nt: TGTGCCAGCAGCTTTTCCGGGAATAATCCACCCCTCCACTTT

v_gene: TRBV20-1
d_gene: TRBD1
j_gene: TRBJ1-2
abundance: many
CDR3aa: CSARTGGDYGYTF
CDR3nt: TGCAGTGCTAGGACAGGGGGCGACTATGGCTACACCTTC

v_gene: TRBV2
d_gene: .
j_gene: TRBJ2-2
abundance: many
CDR3aa: CASRINTGELFF
CDR3nt: TGTGCCAGCAGGATCAACACCGGGGAGCTGTTTTTT

v_gene: TRBV6-6
d_gene: .
j_gene: TRBJ2-5
abundance: many
CDR3aa: CASSYSSGVNQETQYF
CDR3nt: TGTGCCAGCAGTTACTCTTCCGGGGTAAATCAAGAGACCCAGTACTTC

v_gene: TRBV6-1
d_gene: TRBD1
j_gene: TRBJ1-2
abundance: few
CDR3aa: CASREQGSYGYTF
CDR3nt: TGTGCCAGCAGGGAACAGGGGTCCTATGGCTACACCTTC

v_gene: TRBV11-2
d_gene: .
j_gene: TRBJ1-5
abundance: many
CDR3aa: CASSFAQRQPQHF
CDR3nt: TGTGCCAGCAGCTTCGCCCAGCGGCAGCCCCAGCATTTT